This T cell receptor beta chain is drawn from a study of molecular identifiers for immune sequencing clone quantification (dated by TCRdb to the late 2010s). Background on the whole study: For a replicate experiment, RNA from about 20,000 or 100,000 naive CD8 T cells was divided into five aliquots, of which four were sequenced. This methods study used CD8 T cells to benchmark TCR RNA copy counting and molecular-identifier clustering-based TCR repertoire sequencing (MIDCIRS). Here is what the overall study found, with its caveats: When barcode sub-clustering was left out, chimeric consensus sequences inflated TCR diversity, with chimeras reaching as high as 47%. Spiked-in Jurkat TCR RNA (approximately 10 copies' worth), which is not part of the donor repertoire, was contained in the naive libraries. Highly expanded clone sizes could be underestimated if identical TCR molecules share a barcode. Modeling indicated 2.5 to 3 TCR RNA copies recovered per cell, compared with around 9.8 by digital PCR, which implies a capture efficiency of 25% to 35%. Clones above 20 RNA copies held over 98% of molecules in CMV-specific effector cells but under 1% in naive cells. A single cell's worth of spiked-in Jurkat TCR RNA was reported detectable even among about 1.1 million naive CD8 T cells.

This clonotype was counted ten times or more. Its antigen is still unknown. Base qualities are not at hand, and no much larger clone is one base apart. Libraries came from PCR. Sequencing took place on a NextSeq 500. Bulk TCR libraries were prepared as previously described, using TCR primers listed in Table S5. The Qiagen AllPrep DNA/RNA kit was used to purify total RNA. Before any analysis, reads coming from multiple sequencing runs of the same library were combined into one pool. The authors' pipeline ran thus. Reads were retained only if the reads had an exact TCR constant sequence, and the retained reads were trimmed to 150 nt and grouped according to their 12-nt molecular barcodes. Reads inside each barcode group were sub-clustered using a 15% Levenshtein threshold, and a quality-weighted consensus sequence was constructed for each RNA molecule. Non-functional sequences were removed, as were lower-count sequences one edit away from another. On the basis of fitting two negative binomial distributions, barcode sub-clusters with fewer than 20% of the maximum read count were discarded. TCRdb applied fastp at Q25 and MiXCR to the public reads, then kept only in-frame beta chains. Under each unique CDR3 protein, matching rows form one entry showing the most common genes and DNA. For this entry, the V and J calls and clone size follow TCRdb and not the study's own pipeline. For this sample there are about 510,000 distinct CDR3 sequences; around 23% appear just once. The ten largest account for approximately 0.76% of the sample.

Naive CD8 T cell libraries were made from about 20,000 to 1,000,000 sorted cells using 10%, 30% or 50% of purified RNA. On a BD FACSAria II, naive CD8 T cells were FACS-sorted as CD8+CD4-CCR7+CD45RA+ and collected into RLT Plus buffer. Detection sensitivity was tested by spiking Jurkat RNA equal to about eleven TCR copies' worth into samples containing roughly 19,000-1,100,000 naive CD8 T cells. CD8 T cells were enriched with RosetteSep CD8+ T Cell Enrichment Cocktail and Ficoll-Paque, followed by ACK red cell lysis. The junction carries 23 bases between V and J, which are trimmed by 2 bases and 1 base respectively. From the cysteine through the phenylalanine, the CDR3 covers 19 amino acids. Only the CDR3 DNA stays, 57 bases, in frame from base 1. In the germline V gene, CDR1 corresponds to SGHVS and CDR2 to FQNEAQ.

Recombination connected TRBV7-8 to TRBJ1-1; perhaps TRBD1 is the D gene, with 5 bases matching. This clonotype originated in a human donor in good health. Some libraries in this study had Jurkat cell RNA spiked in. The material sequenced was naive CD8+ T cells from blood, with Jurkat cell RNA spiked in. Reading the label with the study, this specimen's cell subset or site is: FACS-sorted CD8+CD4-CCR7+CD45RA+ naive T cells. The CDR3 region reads CASSLTDPPRSGTNTEAFF. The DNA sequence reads TGTGCCAGCAGCTTAACCGACCCTCCCCGGTCGGGGACGAACACTGAAGCTTTCTTT.